This T cell receptor (beta chain) was sequenced for a study of T cells in Graves' hyperthyroidism and ophthalmopathy. This clonotype was observed many times. RNA transcripts provided the source from which TCR beta CDR3 regions were amplified. The TCR CDR3 first-round RT-PCR relied on the HTBI primer set. TCRdb processed the multiplex PCR reads anew with MiXCR; each CDR3 protein has one entry. The top ten hold approximately 3.9% of the sample, which has more than 500,000 distinct CDR3 sequences, around 16% seen once. This clonotype was sampled from a woman in her 30s with Graves' hyperthyroidism. The sample taken for sequencing was blood.

The CDR3 region has the DNA TGCGCCAGCAGCAGAGGGGGCGGTGGTTCCACAGATACGCAGTATTTT. It yields the protein CASSRGGGGSTDTQYF. The V and J genes are TRBV5-1 and TRBJ2-3; 7 bases agree with TRBD1. Looked up from germline, CDR1 is SGHRS and CDR2 is YFSETQ. The length of the CDR3 is 16 residues. V shed 4 bases and J 2 bases; nucleotides not matched to a gene: 10.